Listed below are T cell receptor beta chains from one sample, sequenced in a study of cytomegalovirus exposure and HLA in healthy donors. Clones were read by immunoSEQ multiplex PCR, and TCRdb kept only the in-frame ones, dropping some. The table lists roughly 120,000 clones, around 86% of them singletons, with 3% to 5% in the top ten. Sequencing was carried out using PBMCs. These TCRs come from a young woman in good health and CMV-seronegative. Each CDR3 is given with its conserved first and last residue. A D gene is named only where the DNA matches it firmly. Clone size is stated in some rows and not others, as once, few, many or a class when expanded.

d_call	clone_size	v_call	j_call	cdr3_nt	cdr3_aa
-	-	TRBV18	TRBJ2-1	TGTGCCAGCTCAACCGCTCCGGGACATAGCCTTGTGGAGCAGTTCTTC	CASSTAPGHSLVEQFF
TRBD1	-	TRBV5-1	TRBJ1-1	TGCGCCAGCAGGTACGTACAGGGGACGGAGGCTGAAGCTTTCTTT	CASRYVQGTEAEAFF
-	-	TRBV7-9	TRBJ2-1	TGTGCCAGCAGCCAGATAAGGGTGATAGGGGATGAGCAGTTCTTC	CASSQIRVIGDEQFF
TRBD2	-	TRBV27	TRBJ2-7	TGTGCCAGCAGTCGATCGCTTCTAGCGGGTCTTGAGCAGTACTTC	CASSRSLLAGLEQYF
TRBD2	-	TRBV4-1	TRBJ2-1	TGCGCCAGCAGCCAAGAATCCTCCCTAGCGGGAGTAACCAATGAGCAGTTCTTC	CASSQESSLAGVTNEQFF
-	-	TRBV19	TRBJ1-2	TGTGCCAGTAGTATAAGGACAGAAAGTAACTATGGCTACACCTTC	CASSIRTESNYGYTF
TRBD1	once	TRBV28	TRBJ2-5	TGTGCCAGCAGTTTCTATGGGACAGGGGGAGAGACCCAGTACTTC	CASSFYGTGGETQYF
TRBD2	-	TRBV11-3	TRBJ2-3	TGTGCCAGCAGCCGACAGGGTGGAGGCGGGAGGGCCCGGGATACGCAGTATTTT	CASSRQGGGGRARDTQYF
TRBD1	-	TRBV5-6	TRBJ1-4	TGTGCCAGTAGCGAGGACGACAGGGGGAAGGGGTTTTATGAAAAACTGTTTTTT	CASSEDDRGKGFYEKLFF
TRBD2	-	TRBV10-3	TRBJ2-1	TGTGCCATCAGACAGGAGCGGGAGCGCAATGAGCAGTTCTTC	CAIRQERERNEQFF
TRBD2	-	TRBV2	TRBJ2-3	TGTGCCAGCAGTGGGCTAGCGGGAGGTGCAGATACGCAGTATTTT	CASSGLAGGADTQYF
TRBD1	-	TRBV12-5	TRBJ2-1	TGTGCTAGTGGTTTCCCGGACAGGGATGAGCAGTTCTTC	CASGFPDRDEQFF
-	-	TRBV7-9	TRBJ1-4	TGTGCCAGCAGCTCGCGACAGTCAACTAATGAAAAACTGTTTTTT	CASSSRQSTNEKLFF
-	-	TRBV27	TRBJ2-1	TGTGCCAGCAGCCGCGCAGGAGGTAGCTCCTACAATGAGCAGTTCTTC	CASSRAGGSSYNEQFF
-	-	TRBV19	TRBJ2-1	TGTGCCAGCGGACTGAGTTACAATGAGCAGTTCTTC	CASGLSYNEQFF
-	-	TRBV27	TRBJ2-2	TGTGCCAGCAGCCAACAGGAGGGCGGGGAGCTGTTTTTT	CASSQQEGGELFF
-	-	TRBV5-1	TRBJ2-1	TGCGCCAGCAGCTTGCAGGGGCTGGCGGGAGTCCATGAGCAGTTCTTC	CASSLQGLAGVHEQFF